A single sample is the source of the 27 T cell receptor beta chains below, sequenced in a study of blood T cell repertoires in COVID-19. Using immunoSEQ multiplex PCR, the repertoire was profiled, and TCRdb retains in-frame clones only, with some absent. The sample lists approximately 150,000 clones; roughly 85% were seen once. The sequenced material came from PBMCs or T cells enriched from blood (not recorded which). Receptor source: a man aged 55 to 69 who had recovered from COVID-19.

This chain uses TRBV5-1 with TRBJ2-2; tentatively, D is TRBD2 (6 bases). Trimming removed 3 bases at V and 1 base at J, with 10 bases between. The CDR3 runs 15 residues. From germline, CDR1 is SGHRS and CDR2 YFSETQ. The CDR3 is CASSSAGGNTGELFF. The CDR3 DNA follows: TGCGCCAGCAGCTCCGCCGGGGGGAACACCGGGGAGCTGTTTTTT.

The chain employs TRBV27 and TRBJ1-1, with D maybe TRBD1 (6 bases). CDR3 length: 13 residues. V lost 5 bases and J lost 7, with 14 bases in between. The germline CDR1 and CDR2 sequences are MNHEY and SMNVEV (reference sequence). The CDR3 reads CASSPRTAHEAFF. The CDR3 coding sequence is TGTGCCAGCAGTCCCCGGACAGCTCATGAAGCTTTCTTT.

The chain is built from TRBV10-3 and TRBJ2-2, with D possibly TRBD1 on 5 matching bases. Trimming cost V 2 bases and J 3 bases, with 13 bases left between them. The CDR3 contains 16 residues. The germline V gene has CDR1 ENHRY and CDR2 SYGVKD. The CDR3 spells CAISESQGGHTGELFF. The CDR3 DNA follows: TGTGCCATCAGTGAGAGTCAGGGTGGCCACACCGGGGAGCTGTTTTTT.

This chain links TRBV5-1 with TRBJ1-5; 10 bases map to TRBD1. V dropped 0 bases and J dropped 0; count of bases not matched to a gene: 3. CDR1 is SGHRS and CDR2 is YFSETQ in the germline V gene. The CDR3 runs to 17 residues. The CDR3 protein is CASSLGDRGYSNQPQHF. DNA of the CDR3: TGCGCCAGCAGCTTGGGGGACAGGGGCTATAGCAATCAGCCCCAGCATTTT.

This clone appeared once. The chain joins TRBV28 to TRBJ1-5; D gene uncertain. This CDR3 has 13 residues. Germline values: CDR1 MDHEN, CDR2 SYDVKM. Trimming removed 2 bases at V and 3 bases at J, with 5 bases between. The CDR3 region has the DNA TGTGCCAGCAGTTTAGACACCAATCAGCCCCAGCATTTT. It translates to CASSLDTNQPQHF.

The V gene is TRBV30, the J gene TRBJ1-4; D unresolved. CDR1 is GTSNPN, CDR2 SVGIG, per germline (reference sequence). The CDR3 is 15 amino acids. Trimming left V 0 bases short and J 4 bases short, with 12 bases between. As DNA, the CDR3 is TGTGCCTGGAGTGTAAAGGCAGGCGTTAATGAAAAACTGTTTTTT. This encodes CAWSVKAGVNEKLFF.

The V gene is TRBV13, the J gene TRBJ2-2, with a tentative D call TRBD2 (5 bases). Germline V gene data show CDR1 as PRHDT and CDR2 as FYEKMQ (reference sequence). Trimming stripped 3 bases from V and 1 base from J, with 9 bases between. The CDR3 sequence is 15 residues long. CDR3 loop: CASSLRDGNTGELFF. CDR3 in DNA: TGTGCCAGCAGCTTGAGGGATGGGAACACCGGGGAGCTGTTTTTT.

The genes are TRBV4-1 and TRBJ1-6; unclear D gene. Germline CDR1 and CDR2: MGHRA and YSYEKL. This CDR3 contains 17 residues. Trimming cost V 3 bases and J 0 bases, with 12 bases left between them. CDR3 protein: CASSHLLQSSYNSPLHF. In DNA form, the CDR3 reads TGCGCCAGCAGCCACCTCCTACAGAGCTCCTATAATTCACCCCTCCACTTT.

The chain recombines TRBV19 with TRBJ1-1; TRBD1 matches at 7 bases. Germline trimming cut 9 bases from V and 4 bases from J; bases unmatched to any gene: 8. The CDR3 is 13 amino acids. Germline CDR1 is LNHDA and CDR2 is SQIVND (reference sequence). This CDR3 is CASRDREGTEAFF. Here the CDR3 DNA reads TGTGCCAGCAGGGACAGAGAAGGCACTGAAGCTTTCTTT.

The rearrangement uses TRBV28 and TRBJ2-5; perhaps TRBD2 as D (5 bases). The V gene lost 3 bases and the J gene lost 4 bases, with 12 bases spanning the gap. The CDR3 has 14 residues. Per germline, CDR1 MDHEN and CDR2 SYDVKM. The CDR3 loop is CASSFSGLGETQYF. DNA for the CDR3: TGTGCCAGCAGTTTCTCCGGACTGGGAGAGACCCAGTACTTC.

The sample holds a few counts of this clone. The J gene is TRBJ1-1, the V gene TRBV14; TRBD1 agrees at 9 bases. The ends lost 4 bases at V and 6 bases at J; junction bases unmatched: 12. Germline CDR1 is SGHDN and CDR2 is FVKESK. This CDR3 is built from 16 residues. The DNA of the CDR3 is TGTGCCAGCAGCCGGGGACAGGGATATGGAATCCCTGAAGCTTTCTTT. Translated, it gives CASSRGQGYGIPEAFF.

The rearrangement uses TRBV5-1 and TRBJ1-2; 11 bases map to TRBD1. The J segment lost 4 bases and the V segment lost 7 bases, leaving 3 bases of the junction unmatched. CDR3 size: 13 residues. From germline, CDR1 is SGHRS and CDR2 YFSETQ. The CDR3 sequence is CASGTGGTYGYTF. The CDR3, as DNA: TGCGCCAGCGGGACAGGGGGTACCTATGGCTACACCTTC.

This clone was recorded many times. The CDR3 sequence is CASSTRPGQGNTIYF. The CDR3 nucleotides are TGTGCCAGTAGTACCAGACCGGGACAGGGAAACACCATATATTTT. This chain links TRBV19 with TRBJ1-3; 7 positions agree with TRBD1. The CDR3 has 15 residues. The V segment lost 4 bases and the J segment 4 bases; nucleotides outside the gene matches: 7. Germline lookup yields CDR1 LNHDA and CDR2 SQIVND (reference sequence).

This rearrangement joins TRBV29-1 to TRBJ2-7; D is possibly TRBD1 (6 bases). The length of the CDR3 is 12 residues. V dropped 6 bases and J dropped 4 bases, with 13 bases sitting between them. Germline CDR1 is SQVTM and CDR2 is ANQGSEA. As DNA, the CDR3 is TGCAGCGTGGGGGACACCCAATACGAGCAGTACTTC. Translation gives CSVGDTQYEQYF.

This chain joins TRBV3-1 (or the pseudogene TRBV3-2) and TRBJ2-1; TRBD2 agrees at 11 bases. CDR3 length: 15 amino acids. V lost 4 bases to trimming and J lost 7 bases; unmatched junction nucleotides: 6. In germline, CDR1 is LGHDT, CDR2 YNNKEL (reference sequence). The chain's CDR3 is CASSLSLAGGNEQFF. DNA of the CDR3: TGTGCCAGCAGCCTCAGTCTAGCGGGGGGAAATGAGCAGTTCTTC.

The chain recombines TRBV23-1 with TRBJ1-1, with 7 nucleotides matching TRBD1. TRBV23-1 is annotated as an ORF whose role is uncertain. The CDR3 has 14 residues. The V gene end was trimmed by 8 bases and the J gene end by 1 base; junction bases not matched to a gene: 7. The CDR3 sequence: CASAFRGTNTEAFF. CDR3 coding DNA: TGCGCCAGCGCGTTCAGGGGGACGAACACTGAAGCTTTCTTT.

The J gene is TRBJ2-3, the V gene TRBV11-2; 10 bases agree with TRBD2. V trimming: 1 base; J trimming: 9 bases; junction bases outside the gene matches: 4. CDR3 length equals 14 residues. Per the germline V gene, CDR1 is SGHAT and CDR2 is FQNNGV. CDR3 residues: CASSLVFSGGTQYF. The CDR3 DNA is TGTGCCAGCAGCTTAGTCTTTAGCGGGGGGACGCAGTATTTT.

The genes are TRBV11-3 and TRBJ1-2; tentative D call: TRBD1 (5 bases). V was trimmed by 4 bases and J by 12 bases, leaving 15 bases between them. Germline assignment: CDR1 SGHNT and CDR2 YENEEA. CDR3 size: 12 residues. For the CDR3, the DNA is TGTGCCAGCAGCTCGGACACGCAAGACCACACCTTC. Translation gives CASSSDTQDHTF.

This clone was detected only a few times. V usage is TRBV28 and J usage is TRBJ1-3, with 8 positions matching TRBD1. Trimming removed 6 bases from V and 5 bases from J; junction bases left unmatched: 9. From germline, CDR1 is MDHEN and CDR2 SYDVKM. This CDR3 contains 15 residues. The CDR3 reads CASSRVDRERNTIYF. The CDR3 nucleotides read TGTGCCAGCAGCCGAGTGGACAGGGAGAGAAACACCATATATTTT.

J is TRBJ2-3 and V is TRBV29-1, with 9 positions matching TRBD2. Germline CDR1 reads SQVTM; CDR2 reads ANQGSEA. V lost 4 bases, J lost 6 bases, and 2 bases stayed unmatched. The CDR3 runs to 12 residues. CDR3 amino acids: CSVVAGGDTQYF. CDR3 nucleotides: TGCAGCGTTGTGGCGGGAGGGGATACGCAGTATTTT.

In regard to this clone: One end of the junction fails to match germline, which may point to a read error. This chain uses TRBV7-7 with TRBJ2-1; TRBD2 aligns across 10 bases. The CDR3 loop spans 15 amino acids. Germline CDR1 SSHAT, CDR2 FNYEAQ (reference sequence). The CDR3 loop is CASSQNLAGANEQFF. The CDR3 DNA follows: TGTGCTAGCAGCCAAAATCTAGCGGGAGCCAATGAGCAGTTCTTC.

The chain uses TRBV5-4 and TRBJ1-5; D is possibly TRBD1 (6 bases). The V end was cut by 4 bases, the J end by 8 bases, with 19 bases between. The CDR3 is 15 residues long. Germline V gene lookup returns CDR1 SGHNT and CDR2 YYREEE (reference sequence). The CDR3 DNA reads TGTGCCAGCAGCATTGGGGGCGGGCGTAACAAGCCCCAGCATTTT. This codes for CASSIGGGRNKPQHF.

The chain uses TRBV13 and TRBJ2-7; D might be TRBD1 (6 bases). The V and J ends lost 1 base and 2 bases respectively, with 12 bases between them. This CDR3 contains 15 residues. In germline, CDR1 is PRHDT, CDR2 FYEKMQ (reference sequence). DNA for the CDR3: TGTGCCAGCAGCTTAGTCGGGAAGGGGGCCTACGAGCAGTACTTC. The encoded protein is CASSLVGKGAYEQYF.

This chain uses TRBV6-5 with TRBJ2-2, with 7 nucleotides matching TRBD1. The germline gives CDR1 MNHEY, CDR2 SVGAGI. V shed 6 bases and J 1 base; nucleotides not matched to a gene: 2. The length of the CDR3 is 14 residues. This chain's CDR3 is CASRQGRNTGELFF. The CDR3 DNA is TGTGCCAGCAGACAGGGGAGGAACACCGGGGAGCTGTTTTTT.

This chain joins TRBV9 and TRBJ2-3; TRBD2 matches at 11 bases. Germline CDR1 is SGDLS and CDR2 is YYNGEE. V lost 3 bases, J lost 5 bases, and 17 bases stayed unmatched. The length of the CDR3 is 19 residues. For the CDR3, the DNA is TGTGCCAGCAGCGCAGCCTCGGGTAGCGGGAGGGCCTACGGAGATACGCAGTATTTT. It yields the protein CASSAASGSGRAYGDTQYF.

The chain employs TRBV7-9 and TRBJ1-1; TRBD1 matches 7 bases. Trimming took 4 bases from V and 3 from J; bases not matched to a gene: 2. The length of the CDR3 is 13 residues. Germline V gene data show CDR1 as SEHNR and CDR2 as FQNEAQ (reference sequence). The CDR3 DNA reads as TGTGCCAGCAGCTCGGGACAGCACACTGAAGCTTTCTTT. Translating gives CASSSGQHTEAFF.

The CDR3 DNA reads TGTGCCAGCAGTTACTCCCGGCGACAGACCCGAGAGCAGTTCTTC. Its protein is CASSYSRRQTREQFF. The chain recombines TRBV6-2 or TRBV6-3 with TRBJ2-1; D is possibly TRBD1 (5 bases). Trimming pared 0 bases from V and 10 bases from J, leaving 16 bases between. Germline V gene data show CDR1 as MNHEY and CDR2 as SVGEGT. CDR3 length: 15 amino acids.